This record concerns one T cell receptor (beta chain) sequence. Its antigen is not known. This CDR3 spans 12 amino acids. The V and J ends lost 4 bases and 5 bases respectively, with 8 bases between them. Germline CDR1 reads SGHAT; CDR2 reads FQNNGV. The repertoire was sequenced with immunoSEQ multiplex PCR; TCRdb's copy has only in-frame clones and lacks some. The sample contains about 50,000 clones, 94% of which appear only once. This sample was taken from a study of T cell therapy after organ transplantation. Study as a whole: Therapy products were autologous CMV-specific T cells, peptide-expanded for approximately two weeks. Notes on the study in general: Low CD8+ T cell yield possibly reduced coverage, hiding nonresponder expansions. Concurrent antirejection and antiviral drugs remain unassessed confounders. Post-therapy reconstitution appeared to include transferred and endogenous clonotypes.

The sample in question was CD8+ T cells from blood, obtained before autologous CMV-specific T cell therapy. The source of this sequence is a human patient who had received a solid organ transplant and had CMV disease. This sequence joins TRBV11-2 and TRBJ1-1; no clear D. CDR3 in amino acids: CASSSQGTEAFF. In nucleotides, the CDR3 is TGTGCCAGCAGCTCCCAAGGGACTGAAGCTTTCTTT.